This TCR beta chain was identified in a study of T cell responses to AZD1222 COVID-19 vaccine. Study results and caveats: Spike as a whole was targeted by vaccine-associated CD4 TCRs, dominant at 160-218 and 743-854.

As to this clone: Its specificity is unknown.

TCRdb's copy holds only in-frame clones and misses some; the assay was immunoSEQ multiplex PCR. The sample has 150,000 to 160,000 clones; over 90% are singletons. From germline, CDR1 is SGHVS and CDR2 FQNEAQ. Trimming pared 5 bases from V and 7 bases from J, leaving 17 bases between. CDR3 length: 15 residues. The sequences come from peripheral blood, collected 28 days after the second AZD1222 dose. The TCR sequence derives from an adult who received the AZD1222 COVID-19 vaccine. The V and J genes are TRBV7-8 and TRBJ1-4, with D perhaps TRBD1 (6 bases). The CDR3 spells CASSDYRVRREKLFF. As DNA, the CDR3 is TGTGCCAGCAGCGACTACAGGGTTCGGCGTGAAAAACTGTTTTTT.